The text below deals with one T cell receptor beta chain. The entry originates in a study of Graves' ophthalmopathy and Graves' hyperthyroidism. Amplified material comprised TCR beta CDR3 regions derived from RNA transcripts. RT-PCR was first run with HTBI primers, then multiplex PCR in a second round. A single record per CDR3 protein comes from TCRdb applying MiXCR to the multiplex PCR reads. The sample includes almost 750,000 distinct CDR3 sequences, roughly 40% of them seen just once. The sample consisted of peripheral blood. The TCR originated in an adult man with Graves' ophthalmopathy.

As DNA, the CDR3 is TGCATGCTGAGCGGGCATACCTACGAGCAGTACTTC. Amino acid sequence: CMLSGHTYEQYF. The chain links TRBV20-1 to TRBJ2-7; D possibly corresponds to TRBD2 (6 bases). Looked up from germline, CDR1 is DFQATT and CDR2 is SNEGSKA (reference sequence). This CDR3 is built from 12 residues.